Described below is a single TCR beta chain sequence and its context. Amplified TCR beta CDR3 regions derived from RNA transcripts. An initial round of RT-PCR targeting the TCR CDR3 relied on the HTBI primer set. A single record per CDR3 protein comes from TCRdb applying MiXCR to the multiplex PCR reads. The profile shows roughly 96,000 distinct CDR3 sequences, over 50% of them singletons. Germline trimming cut 8 bases from V and 5 bases from J; bases unmatched to any gene: 9. CDR3 length equals 14 residues. Per germline, CDR1 SNHLY and CDR2 FYNNEI. This entry is derived from a study of T cells in Graves' hyperthyroidism and ophthalmopathy. Exclusion criteria comprised uncontrolled infection, other autoimmune disease, pregnancy or lactation.

This sequence originates from a middle-aged woman with Graves' hyperthyroidism. V gene TRBV2 combines with J gene TRBJ2-7, with 10 bases lining up with TRBD1. What was sequenced was blood. The CDR3 DNA follows: TGTGCCAGCCGAGGGACAGGGGAGGTGGACGAGCAGTACTTC. This encodes CASRGTGEVDEQYF.